This T cell receptor beta chain emerged from a study of CD8 T cells in Susac syndrome. The study, taken as a whole, reports: The study recognized that its TCR sequencing and HLA analysis covered a relatively small number of individuals.

TCR beta sequences were obtained from blood CD8+ and CD4+ T cells. TEMRA cells underwent FACS enrichment and CD8+ and CD4+ T cells underwent negative isolation. This clonotype showed up just once. Its antigen is unknown. The CDR3 has 13 residues. Trimming removed 7 bases from V and 0 bases from J; junction bases left unmatched: 3. Germline V gives CDR1 GTSNPN, CDR2 SVGIG (reference sequence). RNA was extracted with the RNeasy kit, and a quantity of roughly 0.45 to 1 ug was reverse transcribed using random hexamers. An immunoSEQ multiplex PCR generated amplified TCR beta CDR3 products spanning 54 Vbeta and 13 Jbeta. TCRdb itself ran the immunoSEQ multiplex PCR reads through MiXCR, one entry per CDR3 protein. The data contain about 440,000 distinct CDR3 sequences, 75% to 90% of them singletons.

The V gene is TRBV30, the J gene TRBJ2-1, with 7 bases fitting TRBD1. The sequenced material came from CD8+ T cells from PBMCs. The TCR comes from a human donor with multiple sclerosis. In nucleotides, the CDR3 is TGTGCCTTGGACAGGAGCTCCTACAATGAGCAGTTCTTC. It is translated as CALDRSSYNEQFF.